This TCR beta chain was found in a study of CD8+ T cells in alopecia areata. Study details: For the treated group, dosing was oral tofacitinib at 5 to 10 mg twice daily.

Sequencing templates came from extracted RNA that was reverse transcribed into cDNA. Measured with immunoSEQ multiplex PCR; TCRdb has only the in-frame clones, and not every one. This sample has roughly 200,000 clones, with approximately 62% found just once. Both peripheral blood and punch biopsies of lesional scalp skin were obtained from patients who had alopecia areata. Germline trimming cut 2 bases from V and 5 bases from J; bases unmatched to any gene: 6. This CDR3 region has 15 residues. Germline CDR1 is ENHRY and CDR2 is SYGVKD. This clonotype was sampled from a human donor with alopecia areata. The chain uses TRBV10-3 and TRBJ2-5; 9 nucleotides line up with TRBD1. The sequences come from CD4+ T cells sorted from blood, collected at week 0. In DNA form, the CDR3 reads TGTGCCATCAGTGAGCTCGGACAGGGGAAGGAGACCCAGTACTTC. Translation gives CAISELGQGKETQYF.